The present T cell receptor beta chain was sequenced within a study of radiation and T cells in renal cell carcinoma. Time point reported: blood 4 weeks post-SBRT, at nephrectomy. Sample treatment: 15 Gy SBRT to primary tumor, nephrectomy 4 weeks later. Per germline, CDR1 MDHEN and CDR2 SYDVKM. This CDR3 region has 15 residues. V dropped 6 bases and J dropped 0 bases, with 12 bases sitting between them. This table comes from immunoSEQ multiplex PCR, and its TCRdb copy is limited to in-frame clones, with some not included. The sample has about 78,000 clones; 89% are singletons. This clonotype was sampled from a woman in her sixties or seventies with renal cell carcinoma. The chain is built from TRBV28 and TRBJ1-5, with D possibly being TRBD1 (5 bases). The sample here was blood, taken from a patient whose treatment included radiotherapy and nephrectomy. The CDR3, as DNA: TGTGCCAGCAGCCCTATCGGGGGTAGCAATCAGCCCCAGCATTTT. Protein: CASSPIGGSNQPQHF.